This TCR beta chain originates from a study of identical twins. Trimming shortened V by 1 base and J by 0 bases, and 13 bases separated the two germline ends. Per germline, CDR1 DFQATT and CDR2 SNEGSKA (reference sequence). This CDR3 has 17 residues. Unique molecular identifiers were present on cDNA, and template switching added a universal primer site. TCRdb re-analysed the 5' RACE reads in MiXCR, keeping a single row per CDR3 protein. The sample lists 1.5 million or so distinct CDR3 sequences; less than 35% were seen once. Findings of the study overall: Invariant MAIT and iNKT cells could partly confound zero-insertion analyses. Insertions were reduced in abundant cord blood beta clonotypes but not in memory repertoires. The study found weaker excess twin sharing in beta out-of-frame sequences.

This clonotype was seen just once. Its antigen is not identified. The TCR sequence derives from a newborn girl in good health. Sequenced: cord blood. The chain links TRBV20-1 to TRBJ2-6; D ambiguous. CDR3 nucleotides: TGCAGTGCTAGAGTGGGCCCGGTGAGCTCTGGGGCCAACGTCCTGACTTTC. This encodes CSARVGPVSSGANVLTF.